The clone carrying this TCR beta chain showed up many times. From RNA, the CDR3 regions of TCR beta chains were amplified and sequenced. HTBI primers were used in a first-round RT-PCR, which preceded a second-round multiplex PCR. TCRdb independently ran MiXCR on the multiplex PCR reads; one entry per CDR3 protein. This table has about 740,000 distinct CDR3 sequences, approximately 40% appearing once. The data were taken from a study of Graves' ophthalmopathy and Graves' hyperthyroidism. Trimming left V 3 bases short and J 3 bases short, with 9 bases between. The CDR3 loop spans 13 amino acids. The V gene's germline CDR1 is SGDLS and CDR2 YYNGEE.

The gene calls are TRBV9 and TRBJ1-2; possibly TRBD1 for D (5 bases). This TCR came from an adult man with Graves' ophthalmopathy. The sequencing input was peripheral blood. Here the CDR3 reads CASSATGYYGYTF. As DNA, the CDR3 is TGTGCCAGCAGCGCCACAGGATACTATGGCTACACCTTC.